A selection of T cell receptor beta chains follows, all from one sample in a study of blood T cell repertoires in COVID-19. The data were produced by immunoSEQ multiplex PCR, yet TCRdb's version contains in-frame clones alone and is incomplete. The sample holds 200,000 to 250,000 clones, roughly 90% seen once. Sequencing was performed on peripheral blood. These receptors were taken from a man aged 25 to 40 who had recovered from COVID-19. Each CDR3 is given with its conserved first and last residue. A D gene is named only where the DNA matches it firmly. Not every row has a clone size; where given, it reads once, few, many or a size class.

15	once	TRBD1	TRBV4-2	TRBJ1-5	TGTGCCAGCAGCCAAGGCCGGGACAGCGATCAGCCCCAGCATTTT	CASSQGRDSDQPQHF
12	-	-	TRBV6-5	TRBJ1-2	TGTGCCAGCAGTTACACGGGGAGGGGCTACACCTTC	CASSYTGRGYTF
15	-	TRBD2	TRBV7-9	TRBJ2-1	TGTGCCAGCAGCTTAGTACTAAGCGGGGGGAATGAGCAGTTCTTC	CASSLVLSGGNEQFF
15	-	-	TRBV19	TRBJ2-3	TGTGCCAGTAGCCCGACTGGAATCTCCACAGATACGCAGTATTTT	CASSPTGISTDTQYF
16	-	-	TRBV4-3	TRBJ2-7	TGCGCCAGCAGCCAAGTTCGCGCCCAGGGGCTCTACGAGCAGTACTTC	CASSQVRAQGLYEQYF
14	-	-	TRBV2	TRBJ1-2	TGTGCCAGCAGTGAAAGGGGTAGGAACTATGGCTACACCTTC	CASSERGRNYGYTF
12	few	-	TRBV10-3	TRBJ1-1	TGTGCCATCAGTTCGGGGGTGGTCGAAGCTTTCTTT	CAISSGVVEAFF
16	-	-	TRBV7-9	TRBJ2-2	TGTGCCAGCAGCTTGGACAGCCCATCCAACACCGGGGAGCTGTTTTTT	CASSLDSPSNTGELFF
18	-	TRBD1	TRBV11-3	TRBJ2-3	TGTGCCAGCAGCTTAGATCAATCGGGGACAGGGGGAACAAATACGCAGTATTTT	CASSLDQSGTGGTNTQYF
16	once	-	TRBV5-6	TRBJ2-6	TGTGCCAGCAGCTCCCTAAGGAGCTCTGGGGCCAACGTCCTGACTTTC	CASSSLRSSGANVLTF
16	-	TRBD2	TRBV5-1	TRBJ2-5	TGCGCCAGCGAGCCCGGGGCGGGGGGCATACAAGAGACCCAGTACTTC	CASEPGAGGIQETQYF
16	once	TRBD2	TRBV7-8	TRBJ2-7	TGTGCCAGCAGCCCGACAGGACTAGCGGCCACCTACGAGCAGTACTTC	CASSPTGLAATYEQYF
14	-	-	TRBV5-5	TRBJ1-5	TGTGCCAGCAGCGGGAGGGCGGATGGAGGGTCCCAGCATTTT	CASSGRADGGSQHF
16	-	TRBD2	TRBV25-1	TRBJ2-1	TGTGCCAGCAGTGAATCACGGGCTAGCGGTCTTAATGAGCAGTTCTTC	CASSESRASGLNEQFF
15	few	-	TRBV7-6	TRBJ2-5	TGTGCCAGCGACCGTCTGGGGGCTCCTACTGAGACCCAGTACTTC	CASDRLGAPTETQYF
19	-	TRBD1	TRBV27	TRBJ2-1	TGTGCCAGCAGTTTATGGACAGGGGGCGGCTTAGGGGTCTACAATGAGCAGTTCTTC	CASSLWTGGGLGVYNEQFF
15	-	-	TRBV7-2	TRBJ2-5	TGTGCCAGCAGCTTATATGGGGGGGCCGTGGAGACCCAGTACTTC	CASSLYGGAVETQYF
14	-	-	TRBV7-9	TRBJ1-2	TGTGCCAGCAGCTCCCCCCCCTCTAACTATGGCTACACCTTC	CASSSPPSNYGYTF
15	-	TRBD2	TRBV19	TRBJ2-1	TGTGCCAGTAGGACCGGGACTAGGGGCTACAATGAGCAGTTCTTC	CASRTGTRGYNEQFF
13	-	-	TRBV3-1/TRBV3-2	TRBJ1-2	TGTGCCAGCAGCTTCCAGGGTAACTATGGCTACACCTTC	CASSFQGNYGYTF
14	-	-	TRBV7-2	TRBJ2-4	TGTGCCAGCAGCTTAGACAGGGCTAAAAACATTCAGTACTTC	CASSLDRAKNIQYF
15	-	TRBD1	TRBV11-2	TRBJ1-2	TGTGCCAGCAGCTTAGCGCAGGGGGCTAACTATGGCTACACCTTC	CASSLAQGANYGYTF
14	-	-	TRBV10-1	TRBJ2-7	TGCGCCAGCAGTGAAGGGGGGGGGCCGTACGAGCAGTACTTC	CASSEGGGPYEQYF
14	-	TRBD2	TRBV5-4	TRBJ2-7	TGTGCCAGCAGCTCGGGGGGTCTCTACTACGAGCAGTACTTC	CASSSGGLYYEQYF
15	-	TRBD2	TRBV9	TRBJ2-3	TGTGCCAGCAGTAGGACTAGCGGGGGACCAGATACGCAGTATTTT	CASSRTSGGPDTQYF
14	-	-	TRBV6-5	TRBJ1-6	TGTGCCAGCAGAATTCAGGGCTTGAATTCACCCCTCCACTTT	CASRIQGLNSPLHF
15	few	-	TRBV5-1	TRBJ1-5	TGCGCCAGCAGCTTGGTATCAGGGGATCAACAGCCCCAGCATTTT	CASSLVSGDQQPQHF
14	-	-	TRBV19	TRBJ2-7	TGTGCCAGTACCTCGACTGGGAGCTCCTACGAGCAGTACTTC	CASTSTGSSYEQYF
13	-	-	TRBV19	TRBJ1-5	TGTGCCAGTCTTGGGCAGAGAAATCAGCCCCAGCATTTT	CASLGQRNQPQHF
14	once	-	TRBV5-6	TRBJ2-2	TGTGCCAGCAGCTTAGTGGCGGGGGCGGGGGAGCTGTTTTTT	CASSLVAGAGELFF
13	-	-	TRBV10-1	TRBJ1-2	TGCGCCAGCAGTGAAAATGAGGGCCGTGGCTACACCTTC	CASSENEGRGYTF
14	-	TRBD2	TRBV27	TRBJ2-3	TGTGCCAGCACCCGGAAGCGGGGGGTTGATACGCAGTATTTT	CASTRKRGVDTQYF
15	-	TRBD1	TRBV7-8	TRBJ2-2	TGTGCCAGCAGCGGCAGGGGGCAGGGAACCGGGGAGCTGTTTTTT	CASSGRGQGTGELFF
14	many	TRBD1	TRBV2	TRBJ2-7	TGTGCCAGCAGTGGGGACAGGAACTCCTACGAGCAGTACTTC	CASSGDRNSYEQYF
19	-	TRBD1	TRBV6-2/TRBV6-3	TRBJ2-1	TGTGCCAGCAGTTACCCCGAGACAGGGGGTCTAGCCGGGGGCAATGAGCAGTTCTTC	CASSYPETGGLAGGNEQFF
15	-	TRBD1	TRBV7-8	TRBJ1-6	TGTGCCAGCAGCAAAGAGGACAGGATACTTTCACCCCTCCACTTT	CASSKEDRILSPLHF
17	-	-	TRBV24-1	TRBJ1-3	TGTGCCACCAGTGATTTGAGCCGAACCAACTCTGGAAACACCATATATTTT	CATSDLSRTNSGNTIYF
15	-	-	TRBV27	TRBJ1-2	TGTGCCAGCAGCCCCACAGGGTCTACTAACTATGGCTACACCTTC	CASSPTGSTNYGYTF
13	few	-	TRBV5-1	TRBJ1-2	TGCGCCAGCAGCTTGCAGGGGAACTATGGCTACACCTTC	CASSLQGNYGYTF
15	-	-	TRBV7-2	TRBJ2-7	TGTGCCAGCAGCTTAGGTCCAGGGGGGCCCTACGAGCAGTACTTC	CASSLGPGGPYEQYF
13	-	-	TRBV5-1	TRBJ2-2	TGCGCCAGCAGCGCACAGGGCACCGGGGAGCTGTTTTTT	CASSAQGTGELFF
14	once	-	TRBV12-1	TRBJ1-2	TGTGCCAGCAGCTTACAACAGGGGTACGGTGGCTACACCTTC	CASSLQQGYGGYTF
11	few	-	TRBV6-5	TRBJ2-7	TGTGCCAGCAGGAACACCTACGAGCAGTACTTC	CASRNTYEQYF